This T cell receptor beta chain was retrieved from a study of T-cell reconstitution after alpha-beta-depleted transplantation in children. The TCRbeta library was prepared with unique molecular identifiers. TCRdb processed the PCR reads anew with MiXCR; each CDR3 protein has one entry. The table records under 750,000 distinct CDR3 sequences, 23% of them present only once. Study conclusions and caveats: Where alpha-beta T cells came from about two months after transplant was reportedly several hundred expanded graft clones. It was surviving recipient T cells and thymic progenitors that gave some patients high TCRbeta diversity at day 60.

This CDR3 region has 13 residues. The ends were cut back, 6 bases at V and 5 bases at J, with 11 bases in the middle. Germline loops: CDR1 MNHNY, CDR2 SVGAGI (reference sequence). This clonotype was picked up a small number of times. Antigen specificity is unknown. Source: PBMCs, mostly from graft donor cells, taken 360 days after TCRalphabeta/CD19-depleted stem cell transplant. The chain combines TRBV6-6 with TRBJ2-1, with D tentatively TRBD1 (6 bases). This receptor was obtained from a boy younger than two who had a stem cell transplant for acute myeloid leukemia, so the T cells may come from the graft donor. The CDR3 sequence is CASRPNRDNEQFF. The CDR3 bases are TGTGCCAGCAGGCCCAACAGGGACAATGAGCAGTTCTTC.